The 2 T cell receptor beta chains in this list originate from one sample, sequenced in a study of T cells in Graves' hyperthyroidism and ophthalmopathy. Amplification of TCR beta CDR3 regions used RNA as the template. Primed by the HTBI set, a first-round RT-PCR was run on the TCR CDR3. TCRdb reprocessed the multiplex PCR reads with MiXCR, giving one entry per CDR3 protein. This table holds approximately 690,000 distinct CDR3 sequences, more than 12% found once. Sequencing was carried out using blood. The receptors were sampled from a woman aged 50 to 65 with Graves' ophthalmopathy.

This clonotype occurred a few times. The chain carries TRBV24-1 and TRBJ2-1; the D is unclear. The CDR3 is 14 residues long. V was clipped by 6 bases and J by 0 bases, with 8 bases between them. CDR1 and CDR2 from the germline V gene are KGHDR and SFDVKD. CDR3: CATSNINSYNEQFF. DNA for the CDR3: TGTGCCACCAGTAACATAAACTCCTACAATGAGCAGTTCTTC.

This clonotype was seen more than once but under ten times. In DNA form, the CDR3 reads TGCGCCAGCAGCCAAGAGGGGGTGGGCACAGATACGCAGTATTTT. This sequence encodes CASSQEGVGTDTQYF. The chain has TRBV4-3 and TRBJ2-3; D is perhaps TRBD1 or TRBD2 (5 bases each). Trimming removed 0 bases from V and 1 base from J, with 8 bases in between. CDR3 length: 15 residues. Germline CDR1 reads LGHNA; CDR2 reads YSLEER.